The subject of this entry is one T cell receptor beta chain. Its antigen remains unidentified. The junction does not match germline at one end; this may be a read error. Repertoires were generated with immunoSEQ multiplex PCR, while TCRdb's copy carries only in-frame clones and drops some. The sample has 25,000 or so clones, 69% seen once; the top ten hold roughly 14%. The CDR3 spans 12 residues. Germline lookup yields CDR1 SGHTA and CDR2 FQGNSA. The sample originates from a study of tumor-infiltrating lymphocytes in localized non-small cell lung cancer. As for the study in general: Resected tumor was paired with non-adjacent uninvolved lung from the same patient. Broader study findings: No T-cell fraction difference was seen between IM1 and IM2 tumors. Technical variation could not be separated from intratumor heterogeneity here. Available tissue quantity limited TCR sequencing to a patient subset.

The sequenced sample was lung tumor tissue. The chain uses TRBV7-2 and TRBJ2-1; perhaps TRBD2 as D (5 bases). The TCR was taken from a human donor with non-small cell lung cancer. CDR3 bases: TGCGCCAGCAGCCAAGAGGGCGGTGAGCAGTTCTTC. This encodes CASSQEGGEQFF.